Sequencing of this T cell receptor (beta chain) was carried out in a study of cytomegalovirus exposure and HLA in healthy donors. Study findings and constraints: It was likely that a cluster of highly shared sequence variants was a sequencing artifact. Cytomegalovirus association was listed for 164 TCR beta chains.

About this clone: Its antigen remains unknown.

This CDR3 has 15 amino acids. From germline, CDR1 is SSHAT and CDR2 FNYEAQ (reference sequence). V lost 1 base, J lost 2 bases, and 3 bases stayed unmatched. Researchers ran the PCR with 60 Vbeta and 13 Jbeta primers. Sequencing used immunoSEQ multiplex PCR; TCRdb keeps in-frame clones, though not all of them. Here the sample spans 150,000 to 200,000 clones, around 68% being singletons. This clonotype was sampled from a man aged 50 to 59 in good health and CMV-seronegative. The chain is built from TRBV7-7 and TRBJ2-3; TRBD1 agrees at 7 bases. Sequencing was done on a sample of PBMCs. The CDR3 region is CASSLGQGITDTQYF. As DNA, the CDR3 is TGTGCCAGCAGCTTAGGACAGGGAATCACAGATACGCAGTATTTT.